These 31 T cell receptor beta chains share one sample of origin, sequenced in a study of blood T cell repertoires in COVID-19. This table comes from immunoSEQ multiplex PCR, and its TCRdb copy is limited to in-frame clones, with some not included. The sample lists a few hundred thousand clones; roughly 88% were seen once. Sequencing was done on a sample of peripheral blood. The source is a woman aged 50 to 65 with COVID-19, enrolled during active disease.

The chain has TRBV27 and TRBJ1-4; possibly TRBD1 for D (5 bases). Germline V lookup: CDR1 MNHEY, CDR2 SMNVEV (reference sequence). V was clipped by 8 bases and J by 8 bases, with 15 bases between them. The CDR3 is 13 amino acids. The CDR3 DNA is TGTGCCAGCGGTAGGGGCCTGGGAGAAAAACTGTTTTTT. Translation: CASGRGLGEKLFF.

The J gene is TRBJ2-2, the V gene TRBV19, with D possibly being TRBD1 (5 bases). Trimming cost V 8 bases and J 0 bases, with 13 bases left between them. The germline gives CDR1 LNHDA, CDR2 SQIVND (reference sequence). The CDR3 covers 15 residues. CDR3 sequence reads: CASGKVTANTGELFF. The CDR3 DNA is TGTGCCAGTGGAAAGGTGACAGCGAACACCGGGGAGCTGTTTTTT.

The chain links TRBV4-2 to TRBJ1-6; unclear D gene. Trimming left V 0 bases short and J 7 bases short, with 19 bases between. This CDR3 contains 18 residues. Germline V gene sequence: CDR1 LGHNA, CDR2 YNFKEQ. This CDR3 reads CASSQDLFGGGGNSPLHF. The CDR3 nucleotides are TGTGCCAGCAGCCAAGATCTGTTTGGCGGTGGTGGGAATTCACCCCTCCACTTT.

The J gene is TRBJ2-2, the V gene TRBV11-3; 7 nucleotides match TRBD1. Germline loops: CDR1 SGHNT, CDR2 YENEEA. The junction had 3 bases not matched to a gene; V was cut back by 7 bases and J by 7 bases. The CDR3 totals 12 residues. CDR3 sequence reads: CASTSGGGELFF. Written as DNA, the CDR3 is TGTGCCAGCACGTCAGGGGGCGGGGAGCTGTTTTTT.

This clone was found a few times. This chain uses TRBV5-1 with TRBJ1-2; 9 positions match TRBD1. Germline-derived CDR1 and CDR2 are SGHRS and YFSETQ. Trimming took 3 bases from V and 5 from J; bases not matched to a gene: 14. The CDR3 is 17 residues long. The CDR3 bases are TGCGCCAGCAGCTATGCCGGGACAGGGCCAAGTTTATATGGCTACACCTTC. Residues: CASSYAGTGPSLYGYTF.

The V gene is TRBV18, the J gene TRBJ2-3; 9 bases fit TRBD2. With V trimmed by 4 bases and J by 3 bases, 8 bases remained unmatched. Germline V gene lookup returns CDR1 KGHSH and CDR2 LQKENI. The CDR3 totals 16 residues. Here the CDR3 DNA reads TGTGCCAGCTCACTGGCCGCGGGGGGGGCGACAGATACGCAGTATTTT. Translated, it gives CASSLAAGGATDTQYF.

The J gene is TRBJ1-5, the V gene TRBV5-1, with 7 bases that match TRBD1. CDR1 is SGHRS, CDR2 YFSETQ, per germline. CDR3 size: 13 residues. Trimming cost V 1 base and J 6 bases; bases outside gene matches: 1. CDR3 DNA: TGCGCCAGCAGCTTGACAGGGGCTCAGCCCCAGCATTTT. It translates to CASSLTGAQPQHF.

This chain connects TRBV5-5 to TRBJ2-1, with a tentative D call TRBD1 (6 bases). CDR1 is SGHKS, CDR2 YYEKEE, per germline (reference sequence). The CDR3 is 15 amino acids. The V end lost 4 bases, the J end lost 0 bases, and 11 bases lay between the germline ends. DNA for the CDR3: TGTGCCAGCAGCCGGCAGGGGAGCTCCTACAATGAGCAGTTCTTC. The encoded protein is CASSRQGSSYNEQFF.

The V gene is TRBV5-1, the J gene TRBJ1-1; TRBD1 matches at 8 bases. Germline trimming cut 0 bases from V and 5 bases from J; bases unmatched to any gene: 9. Germline V gives CDR1 SGHRS, CDR2 YFSETQ. This CDR3 comprises 16 residues. The CDR3 bases are TGCGCCAGCAGCTTGGACCTGACAGGGGTATCGACTGAAGCTTTCTTT. It specifies CASSLDLTGVSTEAFF.

In regard to this clone: The identical CDR3 is also encoded by other nucleotide sequences in the sample. This chain joins TRBV5-1 and TRBJ1-1; TRBD1 matches 7 bases. The germline gives CDR1 SGHRS, CDR2 YFSETQ. The trim removed 2 bases at V and 3 bases at J, leaving 1 base unmatched. The CDR3 runs 13 residues. The CDR3 DNA follows: TGCGCCAGCAGCTTCACAGGGGACACTGAAGCTTTCTTT. Translated, it gives CASSFTGDTEAFF.

This chain uses TRBV2 with TRBJ2-7; D possibly corresponds to TRBD2 (6 bases). The CDR3 length is 15 residues. V lost 6 bases and J 2 bases, leaving 17 bases between the germline ends. The germline gives CDR1 SNHLY, CDR2 FYNNEI. The CDR3, as DNA: TGTGCCAGCAGCCTGGACGGGGGTGCCACCTACGAGCAGTACTTC. This encodes CASSLDGGATYEQYF.

The rearrangement links TRBV12-3 or TRBV12-4 to TRBJ2-1; D ambiguous. The CDR3 length is 12 residues. V was pared by 3 bases and J by 5 bases, with 5 bases between. The DNA for the CDR3 is TGTGCCAGCAGTTTCCTCGACAATGAGCAGTTCTTC. It is translated as CASSFLDNEQFF.

The rearrangement joins TRBV7-9 to TRBJ1-2, with D possibly being TRBD1 (6 bases). V was clipped by 5 bases and J by 2 bases, with 9 bases between them. CDR1 and CDR2 (germline): SEHNR, FQNEAQ (reference sequence). The CDR3 runs 13 residues. The CDR3 protein is CASSRGQNYGYTF. Here the CDR3 DNA reads TGTGCCAGCAGCCGTGGACAGAACTATGGCTACACCTTC.

The chain links TRBV24-1 to TRBJ1-2; D possibly corresponds to TRBD1 (5 bases). Trimming took 3 bases from V and 2 from J, leaving 9 bases between them. The CDR3 covers 14 residues. CDR1 KGHDR and CDR2 SFDVKD come from the germline V gene. The CDR3 sequence: CATSDDRSNYGYTF. In DNA, the CDR3 is TGTGCCACCAGTGATGACAGATCCAACTATGGCTACACCTTC.

For this clone: In the same sample, other DNA sequences code for this CDR3. V and J are TRBV27 and TRBJ2-5; 7 bases align to TRBD1. The V segment lost 5 bases and the J segment 2 bases; nucleotides outside the gene matches: 8. The CDR3 runs 15 residues. CDR1 is MNHEY and CDR2 is SMNVEV in the germline V gene (reference sequence). CDR3 in DNA: TGTGCCAGCAGTCTCCTAGGGGGCGGACAAGAGACCCAGTACTTC. Residues: CASSLLGGGQETQYF.

The chain carries TRBV19 and TRBJ1-1; unclear D gene. There are 16 residues in the CDR3. V shed 7 bases and J shed 11 bases, with 29 bases lying between them. The germline V gene encodes CDR1 LNHDA and CDR2 SQIVND (reference sequence). This CDR3 reads CASITSEGLGIVRAFF. Written as DNA, the CDR3 is TGTGCCAGTATTACCTCCGAGGGTTTGGGGATAGTAAGGGCTTTCTTT.

The rearrangement uses TRBV18 and TRBJ2-1, with TRBD1 identical over 9 bases. Germline V gives CDR1 KGHSH, CDR2 LQKENI. This CDR3 contains 13 residues. Losses at the gene ends were 4 bases for V and 7 bases for J; bases not matched to a gene: 2. CDR3 in amino acids: CASSLGQGNEQFF. CDR3 in DNA: TGTGCCAGCTCACTCGGACAGGGGAATGAGCAGTTCTTC.

This chain uses TRBV7-8 with TRBJ1-3, with 9 bases lining up with TRBD1. Germline lookup yields CDR1 SGHVS and CDR2 FQNEAQ. The CDR3 is 17 residues long. The V and J ends lost 3 bases and 0 bases, in that order; junction bases with no gene match: 6. The CDR3 protein is CASSFEGQGSSGNTIYF. The CDR3 bases are TGTGCCAGCAGCTTTGAGGGACAGGGATCCTCTGGAAACACCATATATTTT.

The chain employs TRBV3-1 (or the pseudogene TRBV3-2) and TRBJ2-7; D is perhaps TRBD1 (5 bases). Germline V gene lookup returns CDR1 LGHDT and CDR2 YNNKEL (reference sequence). V lost 1 base to trimming and J lost 10 bases, with 8 bases between them. This CDR3 is 11 amino acids long. CDR3 DNA: TGTGCCAGCAGCCAAGGAAGGGGACAGTACTTC. Translated, it gives CASSQGRGQYF.

This clone was recorded only once. The chain has TRBV10-1 and TRBJ2-7, with a weak D call TRBD2 (5 bases). The CDR3 has 11 residues. V lost 3 bases and J 10 bases, leaving 10 bases between the germline ends. The germline V gene encodes CDR1 WNHNN and CDR2 SYGVQD (reference sequence). CDR3: CASSDGLRQYF. CDR3 DNA sequence: TGCGCCAGCAGTGACGGACTGCGCCAGTACTTC.

DNA of the CDR3: TGTGCCAGCAGTCTTCCTAGGTATAGCTACACCGGGGAGCTGTTTTTT. This gives the protein CASSLPRYSYTGELFF. The V call is TRBV28, the J call TRBJ2-2; D call uncertain. V was clipped by 5 bases and J by 3 bases, with 16 bases between them. The CDR3 has 16 residues. The germline V gene encodes CDR1 MDHEN and CDR2 SYDVKM.

The rearrangement joins TRBV19 to TRBJ2-2; D call uncertain. Trimming took off 8 bases at V and 6 bases at J, with 16 bases between the two ends. CDR3 length equals 14 residues. The germline gives CDR1 LNHDA, CDR2 SQIVND (reference sequence). The CDR3, as DNA: TGTGCCAGTGCCCTTAAGGAGTGGGCCGGGGAGCTGTTTTTT. It yields the protein CASALKEWAGELFF.

CDR3 sequence reads: CSVGLAEGYGYTF. The CDR3 bases are TGCAGCGTTGGGCTGGCGGAAGGCTATGGCTACACCTTC. V is TRBV29-1 and J is TRBJ1-2; D remains unclear. The CDR3 runs 13 residues. V shed 4 bases and J shed 4 bases, with 13 bases lying between them. Germline V gene sequence: CDR1 SQVTM, CDR2 ANQGSEA.

The chain links TRBV5-1 to TRBJ2-1; D uncertain. Trimming shortened V by 1 base and J by 0 bases, and 8 bases separated the two germline ends. The CDR3 extends over 15 amino acids. The germline CDR1 and CDR2 sequences are SGHRS and YFSETQ. The CDR3 is CASSLTLSSYNEQFF. The CDR3 coding sequence is TGCGCCAGCAGCTTGACCCTGAGCTCCTACAATGAGCAGTTCTTC.

The chain uses TRBV7-2 and TRBJ2-4, with D possibly TRBD2 on 6 matching bases. Germline lookup yields CDR1 SGHTA and CDR2 FQGNSA. V was cut by 5 bases and J by 4 bases, with 21 bases left in between. The CDR3 sequence is 17 residues long. CDR3 protein: CASSRGPSVVNKNIQYF. The DNA of the CDR3 is TGTGCCAGCAGCCGGGGTCCTAGCGTCGTTAATAAAAACATTCAGTACTTC.

This clone occurred once. The chain carries TRBV12-5 and TRBJ1-5, with 8 bases matching TRBD1. V dropped 5 bases and J dropped 1; count of bases not matched to a gene: 10. The CDR3 has 17 residues. CDR1 is LGHNT and CDR2 is FRNRAP in the germline V gene. CDR3 loop: CASGPGQGGSSNQPQHF. The CDR3 region has the DNA TGTGCTAGTGGTCCCGGACAGGGAGGCTCGAGCAATCAGCCCCAGCATTTT. The variable domain in full, completed from reference TRBV12-5 and TRBJ1-5, reads DARVTQTPRHKVTEMGQEVTMRCQPILGHNTVFWYRQTMMQGLELLAYFRNRAPLDDSGMPKDRFSAEMPDATLATLKIQPSEPRDSAVYFCASGPGQGGSSNQPQHFGDGTRLSIL.

This chain uses TRBV5-1 with TRBJ1-2; D is undetermined. The CDR3 covers 14 residues. The germline V gene has CDR1 SGHRS and CDR2 YFSETQ. V was clipped by 0 bases and J by 4 bases, with 10 bases between them. CDR3: CASSLGEEVYGYTF. CDR3 nucleotide sequence: TGCGCCAGCAGCTTGGGCGAGGAAGTCTATGGCTACACCTTC.

The genes are TRBV5-4 and TRBJ2-1, with 11 bases identical to TRBD2. This CDR3 contains 16 residues. Looked up from germline, CDR1 is SGHNT and CDR2 is YYREEE (reference sequence). V dropped 1 base and J dropped 6; count of bases not matched to a gene: 6. This CDR3 is CASSLQASGGTNEQFF. The CDR3 DNA is TGTGCCAGCAGCTTGCAGGCTAGCGGGGGGACCAATGAGCAGTTCTTC.

The rearrangement uses TRBV19 and TRBJ1-5, with D possibly being TRBD1 (5 bases). V was trimmed by 4 bases and J by 3 bases, leaving 13 bases between them. Per germline, CDR1 LNHDA and CDR2 SQIVND (reference sequence). The CDR3 spans 15 residues. CDR3 region: CASSTIDSFNQPQHF. CDR3 in DNA: TGTGCCAGTAGTACCATTGACAGCTTCAATCAGCCCCAGCATTTT.

The chain is built from TRBV5-4 and TRBJ1-4; 9 bases map to TRBD1. CDR3 length: 17 residues. Germline V gene data show CDR1 as SGHNT and CDR2 as YYREEE (reference sequence). The ends lost 7 bases at V and 0 bases at J; junction bases unmatched: 10. For the CDR3, the DNA is TGTGCCAGCTCCGGGACAGGGCGATACTCAACTAATGAAAAACTGTTTTTT. This gives the protein CASSGTGRYSTNEKLFF.

Only a few counts were recorded for this clone. The chain carries TRBV27 and TRBJ1-6; no reliable D call. V was clipped by 5 bases and J by 14 bases, with 19 bases between them. Germline V gives CDR1 MNHEY, CDR2 SMNVEV (reference sequence). The CDR3 consists of 14 residues. The CDR3 protein is CASSPPASPGALHF. The CDR3 DNA reads as TGTGCCAGCAGTCCCCCGGCTAGCCCCGGGGCCCTCCACTTT.